The TCR beta chain described here comes from a study of OX40 agonist ivuxolimab in advanced cancers. The wider study: Patients received ivuxolimab, an intravenous treatment, every 2 weeks at 0.01 to 10 mg/kg.

CDR3 length equals 13 residues. Germline values: CDR1 LNHDA, CDR2 SQIVND (reference sequence). V lost 7 bases and J 0 bases, leaving 4 bases between the germline ends. The protocol was immunoSEQ multiplex PCR, while the TCRdb copy is restricted to in-frame clones and leaves out a portion. The data show some 75,000 clones, around nine tenths seen once. People who had autoimmune disease history or systemic immunosuppression were excluded. This sequence was found in an adult with an advanced solid tumor such as melanoma, head and neck, liver or kidney cancer. V is TRBV19 and J is TRBJ1-6, with no clear D. The sequences come from CD4+ or CD8+ T cells sorted from blood, collected in a trial of the OX40 agonist ivuxolimab. The CDR3 DNA sequence: TGTGCCAGTATGGGCTCCTATAATTCACCCCTCCACTTT. This gives the protein CASMGSYNSPLHF.